A single sample gave rise to the 2 T cell receptor beta chains below, sequenced in a study of shared clonotypes between healthy human individuals. Clones were read by immunoSEQ multiplex PCR, and TCRdb kept only the in-frame ones, dropping some. The repertoire includes about 1.1 million clones, about 80% of them detected once, and about 0.94% sits in the top ten. The source material was memory CD4+ T cells from PBMCs. Subset in this sample: CD45RA-negative fraction. These receptors were taken from a man between 18 and 35 years old in good health. Some clones in this sample may be carry-over from other donors' samples.

The chain joins TRBV6-5 to TRBJ1-2, with D perhaps TRBD1 (5 bases). V lost 4 bases to trimming and J lost 7 bases, with 16 bases between them. The V gene's germline CDR1 is MNHEY and CDR2 SVGAGI. This CDR3 has 14 residues. DNA for the CDR3: TGTGCCAGCAGTTCACCGGGACCACGGGGTGGCTACACCTTC. Translated, it gives CASSSPGPRGGYTF.

V usage is TRBV7-2 and J usage is TRBJ2-1, with D uncertain. The CDR3 sequence is 13 residues long. Germline-derived CDR1 and CDR2 are SGHTA and FQGNSA. The V gene lost 2 bases and the J gene lost 6 bases, with 8 bases spanning the gap. The CDR3 bases are TGTGCCAGCAGCTTACGGGTACTCAATGAGCAGTTCTTC. It translates to CASSLRVLNEQFF.